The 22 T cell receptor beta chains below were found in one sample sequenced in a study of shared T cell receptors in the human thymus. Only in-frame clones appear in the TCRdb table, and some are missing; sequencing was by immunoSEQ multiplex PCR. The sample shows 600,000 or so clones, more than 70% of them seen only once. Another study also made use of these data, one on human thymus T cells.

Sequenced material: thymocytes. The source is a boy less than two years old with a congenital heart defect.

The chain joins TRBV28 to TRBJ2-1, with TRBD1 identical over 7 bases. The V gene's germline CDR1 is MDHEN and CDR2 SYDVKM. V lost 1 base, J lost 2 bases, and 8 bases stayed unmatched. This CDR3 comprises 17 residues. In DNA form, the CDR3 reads TGTGCCAGCAGTTTATTGAGAGAGGGGGCCACCTACAATGAGCAGTTCTTC. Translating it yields CASSLLREGATYNEQFF.

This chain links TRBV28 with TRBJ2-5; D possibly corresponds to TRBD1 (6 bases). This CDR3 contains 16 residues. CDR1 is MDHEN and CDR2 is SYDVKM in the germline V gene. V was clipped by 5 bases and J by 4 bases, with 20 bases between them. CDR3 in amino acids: CASSQQGKGRGETQYF. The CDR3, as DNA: TGTGCCAGCAGTCAGCAGGGGAAGGGTCGGGGAGAGACCCAGTACTTC.

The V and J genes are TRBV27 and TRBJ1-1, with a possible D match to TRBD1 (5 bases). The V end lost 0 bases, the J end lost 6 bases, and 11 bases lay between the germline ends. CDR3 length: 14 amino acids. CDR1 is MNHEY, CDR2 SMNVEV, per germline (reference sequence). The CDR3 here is CASSLSIQVSEAFF. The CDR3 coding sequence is TGTGCCAGCAGTTTATCGATACAGGTTTCTGAAGCTTTCTTT.

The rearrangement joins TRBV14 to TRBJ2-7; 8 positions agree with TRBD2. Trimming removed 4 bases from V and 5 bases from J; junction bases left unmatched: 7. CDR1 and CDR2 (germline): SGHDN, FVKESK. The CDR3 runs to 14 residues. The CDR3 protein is CASSLRGGWDEQYF. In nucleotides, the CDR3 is TGTGCCAGCAGCCTCCGGGGGGGCTGGGACGAGCAGTACTTC.

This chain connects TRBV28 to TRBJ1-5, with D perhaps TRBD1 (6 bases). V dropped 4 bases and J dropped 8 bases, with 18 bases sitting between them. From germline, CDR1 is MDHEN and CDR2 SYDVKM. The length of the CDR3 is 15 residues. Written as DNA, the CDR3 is TGTGCCAGCAGTTCCCGGGACAACAGCAGGGAGCCCCAGCATTTT. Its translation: CASSSRDNSREPQHF.

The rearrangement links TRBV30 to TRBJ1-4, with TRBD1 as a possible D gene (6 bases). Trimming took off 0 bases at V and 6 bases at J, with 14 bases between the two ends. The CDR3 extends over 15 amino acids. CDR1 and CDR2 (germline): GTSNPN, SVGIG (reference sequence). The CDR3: CAWSVDSPGDEKLFF. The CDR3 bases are TGTGCCTGGAGTGTGGACTCACCAGGGGATGAAAAACTGTTTTTT.

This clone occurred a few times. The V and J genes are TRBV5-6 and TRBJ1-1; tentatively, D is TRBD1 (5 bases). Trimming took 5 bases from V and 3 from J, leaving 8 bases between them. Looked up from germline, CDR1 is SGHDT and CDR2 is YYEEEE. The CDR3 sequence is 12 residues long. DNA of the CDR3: TGTGCCAGCAGTTCAGGGTACACTGAAGCTTTCTTT. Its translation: CASSSGYTEAFF.

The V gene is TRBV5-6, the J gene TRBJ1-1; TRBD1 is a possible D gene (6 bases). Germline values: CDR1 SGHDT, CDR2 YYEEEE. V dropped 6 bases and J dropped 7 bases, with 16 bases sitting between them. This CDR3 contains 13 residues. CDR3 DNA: TGTGCCAGCAACCAACAGGGACGGCATGAAGCTTTCTTT. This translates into CASNQQGRHEAFF.

The CDR3 region has the DNA TGCAGCGTTATGTACGACAGGGGCCCTGAAGTACCAATTTGTCGCGAGCAGTACTTC. Its protein product is CSVMYDRGPEVPICREQYF. The V gene is TRBV29-1, the J gene TRBJ2-7; 8 bases agree with TRBD1. CDR1 is SQVTM, CDR2 ANQGSEA, per germline. The CDR3 has 19 residues. Trimming at V came to 5 bases and at J to 6 bases, leaving 27 bases not matched to a gene.

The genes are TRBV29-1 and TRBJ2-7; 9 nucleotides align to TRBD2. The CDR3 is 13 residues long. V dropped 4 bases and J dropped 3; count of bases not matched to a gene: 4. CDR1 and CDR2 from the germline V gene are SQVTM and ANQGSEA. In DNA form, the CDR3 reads TGCAGCGTTGGACTAGCGGATATCTACGAGCAGTACTTC. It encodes CSVGLADIYEQYF.

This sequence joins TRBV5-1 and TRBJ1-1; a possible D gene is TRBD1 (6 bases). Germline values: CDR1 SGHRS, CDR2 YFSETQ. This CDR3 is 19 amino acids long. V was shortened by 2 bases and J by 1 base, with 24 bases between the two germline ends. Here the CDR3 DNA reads TGCGCCAGCAGCTTACCAAAGGACAGTTTTTACCCCCAGAACACTGAAGCTTTCTTT. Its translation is CASSLPKDSFYPQNTEAFF.

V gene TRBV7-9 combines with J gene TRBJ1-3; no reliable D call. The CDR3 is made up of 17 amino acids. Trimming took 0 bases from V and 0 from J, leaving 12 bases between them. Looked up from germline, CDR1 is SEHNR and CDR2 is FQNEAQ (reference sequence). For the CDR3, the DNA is TGTGCCAGCAGCTTAGCGGCACCGGAGTTCTCTGGAAACACCATATATTTT. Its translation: CASSLAAPEFSGNTIYF.

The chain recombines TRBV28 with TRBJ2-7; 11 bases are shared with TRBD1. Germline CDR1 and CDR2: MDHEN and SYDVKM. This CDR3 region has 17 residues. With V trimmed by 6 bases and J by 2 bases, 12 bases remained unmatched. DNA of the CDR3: TGTGCCAGCAGCCCTCCTAAACCGGGACAGGGGGCCTACGAGCAGTACTTC. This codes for CASSPPKPGQGAYEQYF. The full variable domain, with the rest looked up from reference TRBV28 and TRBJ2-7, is DVKVTQSSRYLVKRTGEKVFLECVQDMDHENMFWYRQDPGLGLRLIYFSYDVKMKEKGDIPEGYSVSREKKERFSLILESASTNQTSMYLCASSPPKPGQGAYEQYFGPGTRLTVT.

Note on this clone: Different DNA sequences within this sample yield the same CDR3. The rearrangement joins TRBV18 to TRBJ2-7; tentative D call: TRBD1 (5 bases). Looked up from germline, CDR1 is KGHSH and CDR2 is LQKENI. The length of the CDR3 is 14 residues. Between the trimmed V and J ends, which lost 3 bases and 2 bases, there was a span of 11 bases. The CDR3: CASSPRTGTYEQYF. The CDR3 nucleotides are TGTGCCAGCTCACCCCGCACAGGAACCTACGAGCAGTACTTC.

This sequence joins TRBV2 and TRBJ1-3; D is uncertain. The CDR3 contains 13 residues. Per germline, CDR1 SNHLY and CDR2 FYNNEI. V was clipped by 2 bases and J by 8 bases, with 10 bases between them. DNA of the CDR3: TGTGCCAGCAGTGAACGGTCGAGGGACACCATATATTTT. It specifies CASSERSRDTIYF. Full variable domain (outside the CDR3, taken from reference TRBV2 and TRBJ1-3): EPEVTQTPSHQVTQMGQEVILRCVPISNHLYFYWYRQILGQKVEFLVSFYNNEISEKSEIFDDQFSVERPDGSNFTLKIRSTKLEDSAMYFCASSERSRDTIYFGEGSWLTVV.

The CDR3 sequence is CASSLIRRRVNTEAFF. CDR3 bases: TGTGCCAGCAGCTTAATCCGGCGGAGGGTGAACACTGAAGCTTTCTTT. V usage is TRBV13 and J usage is TRBJ1-1; no definite D call. Germline CDR1 is PRHDT and CDR2 is FYEKMQ (reference sequence). The CDR3 contains 16 residues. Trimming shortened V by 2 bases and J by 0 bases, and 13 bases separated the two germline ends. The variable domain in full, completed from reference TRBV13 and TRBJ1-1, reads AAGVIQSPRHLIKEKRETATLKCYPIPRHDTVYWYQQGPGQDPQFLISFYEKMQSDKGSIPDRFSAQQFSDYHSELNMSSLELGDSALYFCASSLIRRRVNTEAFFGQGTRLTVV.

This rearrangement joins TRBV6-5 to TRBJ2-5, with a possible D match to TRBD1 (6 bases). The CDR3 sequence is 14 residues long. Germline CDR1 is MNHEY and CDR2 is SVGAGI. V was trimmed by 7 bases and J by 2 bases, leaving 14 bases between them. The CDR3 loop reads CASKTQGYQETQYF. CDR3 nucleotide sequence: TGTGCCAGCAAAACACAGGGCTATCAAGAGACCCAGTACTTC.

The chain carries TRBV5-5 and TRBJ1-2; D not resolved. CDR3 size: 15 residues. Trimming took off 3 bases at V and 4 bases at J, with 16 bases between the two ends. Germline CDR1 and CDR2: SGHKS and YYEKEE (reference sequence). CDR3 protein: CASSWFGGFAYGYTF. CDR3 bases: TGTGCCAGCAGCTGGTTCGGCGGGTTCGCCTATGGCTACACCTTC.

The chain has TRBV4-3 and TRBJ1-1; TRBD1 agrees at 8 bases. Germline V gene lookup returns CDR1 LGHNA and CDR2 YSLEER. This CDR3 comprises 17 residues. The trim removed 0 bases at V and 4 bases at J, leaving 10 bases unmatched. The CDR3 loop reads CASSQEGGGTGGTEAFF. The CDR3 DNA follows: TGCGCCAGCAGCCAAGAAGGGGGGGGGACAGGTGGCACTGAAGCTTTCTTT.

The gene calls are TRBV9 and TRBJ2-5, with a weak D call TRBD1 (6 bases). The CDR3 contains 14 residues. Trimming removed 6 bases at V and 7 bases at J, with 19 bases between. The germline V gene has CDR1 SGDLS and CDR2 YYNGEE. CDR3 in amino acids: CASNPQGKGRTQYF. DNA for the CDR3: TGTGCCAGCAACCCACAGGGAAAGGGTAGGACCCAGTACTTC.

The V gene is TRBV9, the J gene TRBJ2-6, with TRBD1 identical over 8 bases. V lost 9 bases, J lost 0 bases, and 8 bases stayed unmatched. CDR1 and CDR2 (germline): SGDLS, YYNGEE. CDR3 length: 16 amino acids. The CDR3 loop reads CAIEGTGPSGANVLTF. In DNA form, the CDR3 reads TGTGCCATCGAGGGGACAGGTCCCTCTGGGGCCAACGTCCTGACTTTC.

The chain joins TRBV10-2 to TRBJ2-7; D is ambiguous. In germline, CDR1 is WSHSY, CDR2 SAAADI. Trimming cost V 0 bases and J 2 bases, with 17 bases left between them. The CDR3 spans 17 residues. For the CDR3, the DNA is TGCGCCAGCAGTGAGTCGAGTCGTCAAAGAGGCCCCTACGAGCAGTACTTC. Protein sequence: CASSESSRQRGPYEQYF.